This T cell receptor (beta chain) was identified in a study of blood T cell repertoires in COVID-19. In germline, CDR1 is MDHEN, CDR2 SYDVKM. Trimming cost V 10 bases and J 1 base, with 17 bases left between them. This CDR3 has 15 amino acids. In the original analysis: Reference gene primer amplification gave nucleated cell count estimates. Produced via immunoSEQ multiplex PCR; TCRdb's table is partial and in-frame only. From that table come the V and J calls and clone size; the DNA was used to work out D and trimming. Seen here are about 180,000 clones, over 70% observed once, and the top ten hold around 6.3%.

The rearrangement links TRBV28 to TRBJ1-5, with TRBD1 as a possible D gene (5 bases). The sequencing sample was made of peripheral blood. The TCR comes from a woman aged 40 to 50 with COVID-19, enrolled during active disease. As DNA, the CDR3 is TGTGCCACCCTCTTCGGGGGAGGGAGCAATCAGCCCCAGCATTTT. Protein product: CATLFGGGSNQPQHF.